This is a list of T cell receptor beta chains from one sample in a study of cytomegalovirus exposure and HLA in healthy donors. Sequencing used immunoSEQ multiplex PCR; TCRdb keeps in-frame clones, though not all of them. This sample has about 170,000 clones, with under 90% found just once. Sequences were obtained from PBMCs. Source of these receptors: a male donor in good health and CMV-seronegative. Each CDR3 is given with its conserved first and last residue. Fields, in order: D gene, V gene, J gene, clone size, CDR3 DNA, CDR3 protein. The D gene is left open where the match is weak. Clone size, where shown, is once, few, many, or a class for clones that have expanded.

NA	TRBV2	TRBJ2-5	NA	TGTGCCACCGAAGGGGGATCCGGGGAGACCCAGTACTTC	CATEGGSGETQYF
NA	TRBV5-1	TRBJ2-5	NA	TGCGCCAGCAGCTTGGGTGGTGAGCACGAGACCCAGTACTTC	CASSLGGEHETQYF
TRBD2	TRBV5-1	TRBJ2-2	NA	TGCGCCAGCAGCTTGAGACTAGCGGGGGGCCGAAACACCGGGGAGCTGTTTTTT	CASSLRLAGGRNTGELFF
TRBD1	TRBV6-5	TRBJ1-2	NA	TGTGCCAGCAGTCAGGGGGTCTATGGCTACACCTTC	CASSQGVYGYTF
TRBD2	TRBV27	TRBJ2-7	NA	TGTGCCAGCAGTCTAAATAGCGGGAGGGTCTCCTACGAGCAGTACTTC	CASSLNSGRVSYEQYF
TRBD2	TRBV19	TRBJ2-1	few	TGTGCCAGTATAAAGAGGGTAGCGGGTTCCTATGAGCAGTTCTTC	CASIKRVAGSYEQFF
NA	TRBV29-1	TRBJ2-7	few	TGCAGCGTGCAGACTAGGAGCTCCTACGAGCAGTACTTC	CSVQTRSSYEQYF
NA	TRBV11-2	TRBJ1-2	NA	TGTGCCAGCAGCTTAGGGGAGGGCTATGGCTACACCTTC	CASSLGEGYGYTF
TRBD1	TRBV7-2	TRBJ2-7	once	TGTGCCAGCAGCTTAGACGCCGGGACAGCATACGAGCAGTACTTC	CASSLDAGTAYEQYF
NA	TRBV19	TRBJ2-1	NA	TGTGCCAGTATCGCTAGCGCCGGCTCCTACAATGAGCAGTTCTTC	CASIASAGSYNEQFF
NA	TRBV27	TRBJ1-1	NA	TGTGCCAGCGGGCACACTGAAGCTTTCTTT	CASGHTEAFF
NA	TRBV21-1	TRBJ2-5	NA	TGTGCCAGCACCAAAAAGGGACAACTAAACCAAGAGACCCAGTACTTC	CASTKKGQLNQETQYF
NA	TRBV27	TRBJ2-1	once	TGTGCCAGCAGTCCTGCGGTGAGTGGCGGTGAGCAGTTCTTC	CASSPAVSGGEQFF
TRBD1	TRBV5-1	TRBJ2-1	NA	TGCGCCAGCAGCTCGCGGACAGGGAGCGATGAGCAGTTCTTC	CASSSRTGSDEQFF
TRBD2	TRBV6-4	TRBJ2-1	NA	TGTGCCAGCAGTCCCAGCGGACTAGCGAATGAGCAGTTCTTC	CASSPSGLANEQFF
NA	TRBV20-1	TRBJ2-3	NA	TGCAGTGCTACTTATGCAGATACGCAGTATTTT	CSATYADTQYF
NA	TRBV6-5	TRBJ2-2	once	TGTGCCAGCAGTTACGGGTCCGAGGGGGACGGGGAGCTGTTTTTT	CASSYGSEGDGELFF
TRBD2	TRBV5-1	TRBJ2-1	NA	TGCGCCAGCAGCCGACGACTGCGGGAGGTTGAGCAGTTCTTC	CASSRRLREVEQFF
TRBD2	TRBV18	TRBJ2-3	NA	TGTGCCAGCTCACCACCCTTTCTAGCTAGCGGGAGATTTACAGATACGCAGTATTTT	CASSPPFLASGRFTDTQYF
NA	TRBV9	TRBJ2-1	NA	TGTGCCAGCAGCGCGACACTCGGGGGAGCGGAGCAGTTCTTC	CASSATLGGAEQFF
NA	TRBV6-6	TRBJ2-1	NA	TGTGCCAGCAGTCGGGAAGGCAATGAGCAGTTCTTC	CASSREGNEQFF
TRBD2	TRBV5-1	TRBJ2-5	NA	TGCGCCAGCAGCCCCAACGCGGGGGGAGAAGAGACCCAGTACTTC	CASSPNAGGEETQYF
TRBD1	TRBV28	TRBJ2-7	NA	TGTGCCAGCAGTGTGACAGGGGAAGCCTACGAGCAGTACTTC	CASSVTGEAYEQYF
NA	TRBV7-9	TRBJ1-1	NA	TGTTCCAGCAGCTTAGTGTGGTCGTGGGAGGGGACTGAAGCTTTCTTT	CSSSLVWSWEGTEAFF
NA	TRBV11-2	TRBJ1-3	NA	TGTGCCAGCAGCTCCCTCAGGGGTCCTGGAAACACCATATATTTT	CASSSLRGPGNTIYF
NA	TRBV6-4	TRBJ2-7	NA	TGTGCCAGCAGTACCGGGGGGCTCTACGAGCAGTACTTC	CASSTGGLYEQYF
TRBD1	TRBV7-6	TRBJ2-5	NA	TGTGCCAGCAGCTTAGATGGACAGGGTTCAAGGGCCCAGTACTTC	CASSLDGQGSRAQYF
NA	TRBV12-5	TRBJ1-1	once	TGTGCTAGTGGTTTGAACGAGGGAGCGAACACTGAAGCTTTCTTT	CASGLNEGANTEAFF
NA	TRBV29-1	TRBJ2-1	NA	TGCAGCGCCCGAGGGGCTACAGGGAGATCCTACAATGAGCAGTTCTTC	CSARGATGRSYNEQFF
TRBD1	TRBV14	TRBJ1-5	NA	TGTGCCAGCAGCCAAGCCGGACAGGGCTCAGTTTTAAATCAGCCCCAGCATTTT	CASSQAGQGSVLNQPQHF
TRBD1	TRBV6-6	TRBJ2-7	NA	TGTGCCAGCCAGTTGGACGGCAGGGGGCTTTACGAGCAGTACTTC	CASQLDGRGLYEQYF
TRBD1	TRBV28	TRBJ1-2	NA	TGTGCCGGACAGGGTAACTATGGCTACACCTTC	CAGQGNYGYTF
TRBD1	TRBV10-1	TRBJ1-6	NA	TGCGCCAGCAGTGAGTCGACAGGGGAGACTTCACCCCTCCACTTT	CASSESTGETSPLHF
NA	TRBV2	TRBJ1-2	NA	NA	CASSELVAGGTF
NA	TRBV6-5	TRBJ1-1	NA	TGTGCCAGCAGTTACTTCGCCGAACAGGGTAGGGGAGCTTTCTTT	CASSYFAEQGRGAFF
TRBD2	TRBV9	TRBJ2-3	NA	TGTGCCAGCAGCGCATCTAGCGGGATGACAGATACGCAGTATTTT	CASSASSGMTDTQYF
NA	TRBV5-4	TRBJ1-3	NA	TGTGCCAGCAGCTTTCCGGGGTCCTCTGGAAACACCATATATTTT	CASSFPGSSGNTIYF
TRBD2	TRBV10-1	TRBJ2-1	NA	TGCGCCAGCAGTTTCTCGACTAGCGGGAGAAGGGGGGAGCAGTTCTTC	CASSFSTSGRRGEQFF
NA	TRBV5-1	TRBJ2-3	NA	TGCGCCAGCAGCTTTGGTGGCGGCGGGGGCATCACAGATACGCAGTATTTT	CASSFGGGGGITDTQYF
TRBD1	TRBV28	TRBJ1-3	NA	TGTGCCAGCAGTTTGGGGACAGGGGGAGGAAACACCATATATTTT	CASSLGTGGGNTIYF
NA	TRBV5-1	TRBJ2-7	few	TGCGCCAGCAGCTTGTCAGGTGGCAGGGGGGACGAGCAGTACTTC	CASSLSGGRGDEQYF
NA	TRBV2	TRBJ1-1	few	TGTGCCAGCAGTGAAGACCGGGGCACTGAAGCTTTCTTT	CASSEDRGTEAFF
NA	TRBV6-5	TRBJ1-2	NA	TGTGCCGCTCAAGCGCGGGGGTCAGAGTATGGCTACACCTTC	CAAQARGSEYGYTF
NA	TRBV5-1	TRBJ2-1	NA	TGCGCCAGCAGCCCCGTGGCGGGTAGCTCGGGAGAGCAGTTCTTC	CASSPVAGSSGEQFF
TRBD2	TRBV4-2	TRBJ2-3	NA	TGTGCCAGCAGCCAAGGACTAGCGGGGACCACAGATACGCAGTATTTT	CASSQGLAGTTDTQYF
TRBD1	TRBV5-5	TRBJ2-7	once	TGTGCCAGCAGCCGGGGTGGACAGGGGTCCTACGAGCAGTACTTC	CASSRGGQGSYEQYF
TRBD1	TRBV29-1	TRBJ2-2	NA	TGCAGCGTTGAAGGCTGGGACAGGGGGAACACCGGGGAGCTGTTTTTT	CSVEGWDRGNTGELFF
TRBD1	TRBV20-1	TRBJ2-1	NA	TGCAGTGCTAAACAGGGGAATGAGCAGTTCTTC	CSAKQGNEQFF
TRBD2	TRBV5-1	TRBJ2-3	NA	TGCGCCAGCGGACTAGCGGGGGGAAACACAGATACGCAGTATTTT	CASGLAGGNTDTQYF
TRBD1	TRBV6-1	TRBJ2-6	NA	TGTGCCAGCAGTGGACAGGGCTCCGTATCTGGGGCCAACGTCCTGACTTTC	CASSGQGSVSGANVLTF
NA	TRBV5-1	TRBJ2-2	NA	TGCGCCAGCAGCTTGGAGGGCCAGGGTCGAACGGTCACCGGGGAGCTGTTTTTT	CASSLEGQGRTVTGELFF
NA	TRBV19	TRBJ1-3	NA	TGTGCCAGTAGTGACACAAACTCTGGAAACACCATATATTTT	CASSDTNSGNTIYF